Listed below are T cell receptor beta chains from one sample, sequenced in a study of TIL therapy for anti-PD-1-resistant metastatic lung cancer. Generated by immunoSEQ multiplex PCR, the TCRdb table keeps only in-frame clones and is missing some. The table includes several thousand clones, around 69% detected once. Sample: tumor tissue, taken at baseline. The receptor source for this set is a person aged 25-80 years with non-small cell lung cancer. Both conserved end residues are part of each CDR3. Each record gives: D gene, clone size, J gene, V gene, CDR3 length, CDR3 DNA, CDR3 protein. D genes are given only for firm matches. Rows may omit the clone size; those that give it use once, few, many or a size class.

d_call: NA
clone_size: NA
j_call: TRBJ2-7
v_call: TRBV29-1
cdr3_length: 13
cdr3_nt: TGCAGCGTGGGGACACCAAACTCCTACGAGCAGTACTTC
cdr3_aa: CSVGTPNSYEQYF

d_call: NA
clone_size: NA
j_call: TRBJ1-1
v_call: TRBV10-3
cdr3_length: 14
cdr3_nt: TGTGCCATCAGTGAGGGGGGGGCGAACACTGAAGCTTTCTTT
cdr3_aa: CAISEGGANTEAFF

d_call: TRBD2
clone_size: NA
j_call: TRBJ2-7
v_call: TRBV5-1
cdr3_length: 15
cdr3_nt: TGCGCCAGCAGCTTGGCCGTTGCGGGGGGAGACGAGCAGTACTTC
cdr3_aa: CASSLAVAGGDEQYF

d_call: NA
clone_size: once
j_call: TRBJ2-5
v_call: TRBV19
cdr3_length: 13
cdr3_nt: TGTGCCAGTAGCACTTTTCGGCAAGAGACCCAGTACTTC
cdr3_aa: CASSTFRQETQYF

d_call: NA
clone_size: NA
j_call: TRBJ2-7
v_call: TRBV14
cdr3_length: 14
cdr3_nt: TGTGCCAGTAAAGACCAGGGCGGCCGCTACGAGCAGTACTTC
cdr3_aa: CASKDQGGRYEQYF

d_call: NA
clone_size: NA
j_call: TRBJ2-5
v_call: TRBV19
cdr3_length: 15
cdr3_nt: TGTGCCAGTAGTATACTTACTACATACCAAGAGACCCAGTACTTC
cdr3_aa: CASSILTTYQETQYF

d_call: NA
clone_size: few
j_call: TRBJ2-7
v_call: TRBV27
cdr3_length: 14
cdr3_nt: TGTGCCAGCAGGGAGGCCAGGGGGGCCTACGAGCAGTACTTC
cdr3_aa: CASREARGAYEQYF

d_call: NA
clone_size: few
j_call: TRBJ2-7
v_call: TRBV6-2/TRBV6-3
cdr3_length: 14
cdr3_nt: TGTGCCAGCAGTTACACCGCGGAAGCCTACGAGCAGTACTTC
cdr3_aa: CASSYTAEAYEQYF

d_call: NA
clone_size: NA
j_call: TRBJ2-5
v_call: TRBV27
cdr3_length: 15
cdr3_nt: TGTGCCAGCAGTTTGGGACCGCCTCATGGAGAGACCCAGTACTTC
cdr3_aa: CASSLGPPHGETQYF

d_call: TRBD1
clone_size: medium-sized
j_call: TRBJ1-5
v_call: TRBV27
cdr3_length: 13
cdr3_nt: TGTGCCAGCGGACAGGGGAGCAATCAGCCCCAGCATTTT
cdr3_aa: CASGQGSNQPQHF

d_call: NA
clone_size: few
j_call: TRBJ2-1
v_call: TRBV3-1/TRBV3-2
cdr3_length: 13
cdr3_nt: TGTGCCAGCAGCCATCTTGGGCGGGGTGAGCAGTTCTTC
cdr3_aa: CASSHLGRGEQFF

d_call: TRBD2
clone_size: NA
j_call: TRBJ2-3
v_call: TRBV5-6
cdr3_length: 19
cdr3_nt: TGTGCCAGCAGCTTGGCCGGACTAGCGGGGGACCTTAGCACAGATACGCAGTATTTT
cdr3_aa: CASSLAGLAGDLSTDTQYF

d_call: NA
clone_size: NA
j_call: TRBJ2-3
v_call: TRBV9
cdr3_length: 14
cdr3_nt: TGTGCCAGCAGCGTAGAGTTGCGGGCGGATACGCAGTATTTT
cdr3_aa: CASSVELRADTQYF

d_call: TRBD1
clone_size: NA
j_call: TRBJ2-3
v_call: TRBV7-3
cdr3_length: 15
cdr3_nt: TGTGCCAGCAGCTCTCGACAGGGGGACACAGATACGCAGTATTTT
cdr3_aa: CASSSRQGDTDTQYF

d_call: NA
clone_size: NA
j_call: TRBJ1-1
v_call: TRBV10-3
cdr3_length: 15
cdr3_nt: TGTGCCATCAGTGACCGCAGTGGGCTGGGGACTGAAGCTTTCTTT
cdr3_aa: CAISDRSGLGTEAFF

d_call: NA
clone_size: few
j_call: TRBJ2-2
v_call: TRBV10-1
cdr3_length: 14
cdr3_nt: TGCGCCAGCGGGGGGACCACGAACACCGGGGAGCTGTTTTTT
cdr3_aa: CASGGTTNTGELFF

d_call: TRBD1
clone_size: NA
j_call: TRBJ2-7
v_call: TRBV7-9
cdr3_length: 15
cdr3_nt: TGTGCCAGCAGCTTAGTCGAGGGGGCCTCCTACGAGCAGTACTTC
cdr3_aa: CASSLVEGASYEQYF

d_call: TRBD2
clone_size: NA
j_call: TRBJ2-7
v_call: TRBV30
cdr3_length: 12
cdr3_nt: TGTGCCTGGACTAGCGGCACCTACGAGCAGTACTTC
cdr3_aa: CAWTSGTYEQYF

d_call: TRBD1
clone_size: few
j_call: TRBJ2-7
v_call: TRBV19
cdr3_length: 14
cdr3_nt: TGTGCCAGTAGTCTCCGGACAGGGGGCTACGAGCAGTACTTC
cdr3_aa: CASSLRTGGYEQYF

d_call: NA
clone_size: few
j_call: TRBJ1-2
v_call: TRBV30
cdr3_length: 14
cdr3_nt: TGTGCCTGGAGTTGGGACAAAGGTTACTATGGCTACACCTTC
cdr3_aa: CAWSWDKGYYGYTF

d_call: TRBD2
clone_size: NA
j_call: TRBJ2-7
v_call: TRBV7-2
cdr3_length: 15
cdr3_nt: TGTGCCAGCAGCTTGGGGGGAGGGTGGTCGGCCGAGCAGTACTTC
cdr3_aa: CASSLGGGWSAEQYF

d_call: NA
clone_size: NA
j_call: TRBJ2-5
v_call: TRBV7-8
cdr3_length: 15
cdr3_nt: TGTGCCAGCAGCCTTAGGAGTATTGTAGAGGGGACCCAGTACTTC
cdr3_aa: CASSLRSIVEGTQYF

d_call: NA
clone_size: NA
j_call: TRBJ1-1
v_call: TRBV20-1
cdr3_length: 10
cdr3_nt: TGCAGTGCAACAGGGACTGAAGCTTTCTTT
cdr3_aa: CSATGTEAFF

d_call: NA
clone_size: NA
j_call: TRBJ2-7
v_call: TRBV4-3
cdr3_length: 13
cdr3_nt: TGCGCCAGCAGCCAAGGCCAGAGAGCCGAGCAGTACTTC
cdr3_aa: CASSQGQRAEQYF

d_call: TRBD1
clone_size: NA
j_call: TRBJ2-2
v_call: TRBV28
cdr3_length: 14
cdr3_nt: TGTGCCAGCAGCCCACCGGACAGGACCGGGGAGCTGTTTTTT
cdr3_aa: CASSPPDRTGELFF

d_call: TRBD1
clone_size: NA
j_call: TRBJ2-3
v_call: TRBV7-9
cdr3_length: 16
cdr3_nt: TGTGCCAGCAGCTTAGTTTGGGACAGGCGCACAGATACGCAGTATTTT
cdr3_aa: CASSLVWDRRTDTQYF

d_call: TRBD1
clone_size: few
j_call: TRBJ2-2
v_call: TRBV7-6
cdr3_length: 19
cdr3_nt: TGTGCCAGCAGCCCAACCGGGACAGGGAAGAGGTGGGTATCCGGGGAGCTGTTTTTT
cdr3_aa: CASSPTGTGKRWVSGELFF

d_call: NA
clone_size: once
j_call: TRBJ2-2
v_call: TRBV20-1
cdr3_length: 11
cdr3_nt: TGCAGTGCCCTCGGGCCCGGGGAGCTGTTTTTT
cdr3_aa: CSALGPGELFF

d_call: NA
clone_size: few
j_call: TRBJ1-3
v_call: TRBV5-1
cdr3_length: 16
cdr3_nt: TGCGCCAGCAGCTTGGGTTGGGGGGGCTCCGGAAACACCATATATTTT
cdr3_aa: CASSLGWGGSGNTIYF

d_call: NA
clone_size: few
j_call: TRBJ1-3
v_call: TRBV27
cdr3_length: 15
cdr3_nt: TGTGCCAGCAGTTTATCGCGGGAGACTGGAAACACCATATATTTT
cdr3_aa: CASSLSRETGNTIYF

d_call: TRBD1
clone_size: medium-sized
j_call: TRBJ2-2
v_call: TRBV7-7
cdr3_length: 15
cdr3_nt: TGTGCCAGCAGCCCGGGACAGGCGGAGACCGGGGAGCTGTTTTTT
cdr3_aa: CASSPGQAETGELFF

d_call: NA
clone_size: NA
j_call: TRBJ2-5
v_call: TRBV7-9
cdr3_length: 13
cdr3_nt: TGTGCCAGCATGGAGGGGGGGCAAGAGACCCAGTACTTC
cdr3_aa: CASMEGGQETQYF

d_call: NA
clone_size: NA
j_call: TRBJ1-3
v_call: TRBV7-2
cdr3_length: 12
cdr3_nt: TGTGCCAGCAGCCTCTCTGGAAACACCATATATTTT
cdr3_aa: CASSLSGNTIYF

d_call: NA
clone_size: NA
j_call: TRBJ2-5
v_call: TRBV12-2
cdr3_length: 17
cdr3_nt: TGTGCAAGTCGCCACAGAAGGGCAGTACTTAGAAAAGAGACCCAGTACTTC
cdr3_aa: CASRHRRAVLRKETQYF

d_call: TRBD2
clone_size: NA
j_call: TRBJ2-7
v_call: TRBV19
cdr3_length: 14
cdr3_nt: TGTGCCAGTAGCCCCGTCGGGGGGTACTACGAGCAGTACTTC
cdr3_aa: CASSPVGGYYEQYF

d_call: NA
clone_size: few
j_call: TRBJ1-1
v_call: TRBV7-9
cdr3_length: 14
cdr3_nt: TGTGCCAGCAGCCGGAGCGCGCCCAACACTGAAGCTTTCTTT
cdr3_aa: CASSRSAPNTEAFF

d_call: NA
clone_size: NA
j_call: TRBJ1-2
v_call: TRBV27
cdr3_length: 11
cdr3_nt: TGTGCCAGCAGAGACAACTATGGCTACACCTTC
cdr3_aa: CASRDNYGYTF

d_call: TRBD2
clone_size: few
j_call: TRBJ2-2
v_call: TRBV9
cdr3_length: 15
cdr3_nt: TGTGCCAGCAGCGTTTCTAGCGGGAACACCGGGGAGCTGTTTTTT
cdr3_aa: CASSVSSGNTGELFF

d_call: NA
clone_size: NA
j_call: TRBJ1-2
v_call: TRBV7-2
cdr3_length: 13
cdr3_nt: TGTGCCAGCGGCTTAGCGACAGCAAATGGCTACACCTTC
cdr3_aa: CASGLATANGYTF

d_call: NA
clone_size: NA
j_call: TRBJ2-2
v_call: TRBV6-5
cdr3_length: 13
cdr3_nt: TGTGCCAGCGGGCCCGGGAACACCGGGGAGCTGTTTTTT
cdr3_aa: CASGPGNTGELFF

d_call: TRBD1
clone_size: NA
j_call: TRBJ2-7
v_call: TRBV6-5
cdr3_length: 13
cdr3_nt: TGTGCCAGCAGTCCAGGGGGCTCCTACGAGCAGTACTTC
cdr3_aa: CASSPGGSYEQYF

d_call: NA
clone_size: NA
j_call: TRBJ2-7
v_call: TRBV10-3
cdr3_length: 12
cdr3_nt: TGTGCCATCAGTCAGGGTTCTCGGGAGCAGTACTTC
cdr3_aa: CAISQGSREQYF